What follows is one T cell receptor beta chain and its context. The antigen remains unidentified. Every subset's genomic DNA went evenly onto several immunoSEQ plates. Using immunoSEQ multiplex PCR, the repertoire was profiled, and TCRdb retains in-frame clones only, with some absent. The data contain about 490,000 clones, roughly 78% of them singletons. This entry belongs to a study of shared clonotypes between healthy human individuals. The study, taken as a whole, reports: The researchers took only blood, and tissue repertoires probably look different.

Genomic DNA for unsorted samples, which was extracted with the QIAamp DNA Blood Mini kit, came from about 90 million PBMCs. Germline lookup yields CDR1 GTSNPN and CDR2 SVGIG (reference sequence). The V end was cut by 8 bases, the J end by 0 bases, with 19 bases between. The CDR3 spans 15 residues. The chain is built from TRBV30 and TRBJ1-2, with D unresolved. The sequence derives from a woman between 35 and 50 years old in good health. Some clones in this sample may be carry-over from other donors' samples. The specimen was PBMCs. The CDR3 DNA follows: TGTGCCATCAAGGACCGCCTTTTAACTAACTATGGCTACACCTTC. This encodes CAIKDRLLTNYGYTF.